The 23 T cell receptor beta chains given below trace back to one sample, sequenced in a study. One entry per CDR3 protein results from TCRdb running MiXCR on the 5' RACE reads. Among about 40,000 distinct CDR3 sequences listed, 30% were seen once. The sample taken for sequencing was tumor-infiltrating memory CD4+ T cells sorted from the breast tumor. Subset described: memory CD4+ T cells, CD4+CD45RO+CD25-. The receptors were sampled from a female donor with breast cancer.

By share, this clonotype ranks as medium-sized. The V call is TRBV5-5, the J call TRBJ2-3; TRBD1 might be the D (5 bases). The CDR3 covers 14 residues. Trimming pared 0 bases from V and 5 bases from J, leaving 10 bases between. The germline V gene has CDR1 SGHKS and CDR2 YYEKEE (reference sequence). The CDR3 loop reads CASSLDGAIDTQYF. Written as DNA, the CDR3 is TGTGCCAGCAGCTTGGATGGGGCGATAGATACGCAGTATTTT.

The V call is TRBV5-5, the J call TRBJ1-2; D is unresolved. CDR3 length equals 12 residues. The V end was cut by 1 base, the J end by 8 bases, with 9 bases between. Germline CDR1 SGHKS, CDR2 YYEKEE (reference sequence). CDR3 sequence: CASSLRQEGYTF. CDR3 nucleotides: TGTGCCAGCAGCTTGAGGCAGGAAGGCTACACCTTC.

The gene calls are TRBV7-2 and TRBJ2-7; unclear D gene. The CDR3 spans 14 residues. Germline-derived CDR1 and CDR2 are SGHTA and FQGNSA. Trimming cost V 1 base and J 1 base, with 8 bases left between them. The CDR3 DNA reads as TGTGCCAGCAGCTTAGTAGCCCAATCCTACGAGCAGTACTTC. Amino acids: CASSLVAQSYEQYF.

The V call is TRBV6-6, the J call TRBJ2-1; tentatively, D is TRBD1 or TRBD2 (5 bases each). CDR3 size: 13 residues. Trimming left V 5 bases short and J 4 bases short, with 9 bases between. Germline loops: CDR1 MNHNY, CDR2 SVGAGI (reference sequence). The CDR3 DNA follows: TGTGCCAGCAGTGGGGGACGGTACAATGAGCAGTTCTTC. Protein: CASSGGRYNEQFF.

The sample holds one count of this clonotype. This sequence joins TRBV12-3 or TRBV12-4 and TRBJ2-5, with TRBD2 matching over 11 bases. This CDR3 is built from 16 residues. With 5 bases clipped from V and 5 bases from J, the junction kept 10 bases outside the gene matches. CDR3 protein: CASSPPRLAGKETQYF. In DNA form, the CDR3 reads TGTGCCAGCAGTCCCCCACGACTAGCGGGAAAGGAGACCCAGTACTTC.

This clonotype was seen more than once but under ten times. The chain is built from TRBV5-1 and TRBJ2-6; possibly TRBD2 for D (6 bases). Germline loops: CDR1 SGHRS, CDR2 YFSETQ. CDR3 length: 19 residues. Trimming stripped 0 bases from V and 1 base from J, with 17 bases between. The CDR3 loop reads CASSLEFGEGGSGANVLTF. The CDR3 bases are TGCGCCAGCAGCTTGGAATTCGGGGAAGGAGGGTCTGGGGCCAACGTCCTGACTTTC.

This rearrangement joins TRBV28 to TRBJ2-7, with D perhaps given as TRBD1 or TRBD2 (5 bases each). Germline assignment: CDR1 MDHEN and CDR2 SYDVKM. The CDR3 loop spans 16 amino acids. V dropped 5 bases and J dropped 3 bases, with 20 bases sitting between them. This chain's CDR3 is CASSGRDRFPHYEQYF. CDR3 nucleotides: TGTGCCAGCAGTGGCAGGGACCGCTTTCCCCACTACGAGCAGTACTTC.

The chain recombines TRBV7-6 with TRBJ2-3; D ambiguous. V shed 5 bases and J shed 1 base, with 13 bases lying between them. This CDR3 is built from 15 residues. Germline V gives CDR1 SGHVS, CDR2 FNYEAQ. The CDR3 spells CASSKDPGGTDTQYF. The CDR3 DNA reads TGTGCCAGCAGCAAAGATCCGGGCGGCACAGATACGCAGTATTTT.

The rearrangement joins TRBV7-9 to TRBJ2-1; no definite D call. Per germline, CDR1 SEHNR and CDR2 FQNEAQ (reference sequence). V lost 8 bases to trimming and J lost 5 bases, with 16 bases between them. This CDR3 spans 14 amino acids. This CDR3 is CASGPMGSDNEQFF. CDR3 nucleotide sequence: TGTGCCAGCGGCCCCATGGGCAGCGACAATGAGCAGTTCTTC.

About this clonotype itself: The junction departs from germline at one end; a sequencing error may be responsible. This chain joins TRBV6-5 and TRBJ2-3; TRBD2 might be the D (7 bases). The CDR3 loop spans 13 amino acids. Germline V CDR1 and CDR2: MNHEY, SVGAGI. The chain's CDR3 is CASRTGGLDTRYF. CDR3 coding DNA: TGTGCCAGCAGGACGGGGGGCCTAGATACGCGGTATTTT.

This clonotype was found once. The chain links TRBV6-5 to TRBJ1-2; TRBD1 matches at 8 bases. The length of the CDR3 is 15 residues. The germline V gene has CDR1 MNHEY and CDR2 SVGAGI. The junction had 8 bases not matched to a gene; V was cut back by 4 bases and J by 4 bases. Written as DNA, the CDR3 is TGTGCCAGCAGTTCGACAGGGGCGCCGAGCTATGGCTACACCTTC. Translated, it gives CASSSTGAPSYGYTF.

The chain has TRBV24-1 and TRBJ2-5; D may match TRBD1 or TRBD2 (5 bases each). The CDR3 is 15 amino acids. Germline CDR1 is KGHDR and CDR2 is SFDVKD. V gave up 0 bases and J gave up 2 bases, with 9 bases separating them. This CDR3 is CATSDLRDGQETQYF. CDR3 nucleotides: TGTGCCACCAGTGATTTGCGGGACGGACAAGAGACCCAGTACTTC.

This clonotype was seen a handful of times. The chain employs TRBV5-4 and TRBJ2-1; the match to TRBD2 covers 12 bases. The CDR3 consists of 18 residues. Per the germline V gene, CDR1 is SGHNT and CDR2 is YYREEE (reference sequence). J lost 6 bases, V lost 1 base, and 11 bases had no gene match. The CDR3 bases are TGTGCCAGCAGCTTGATGTCACTAGCGGGAGGAGTGGGCAATGAGCAGTTCTTC. Its translation is CASSLMSLAGGVGNEQFF.

This chain links TRBV9 with TRBJ2-1, with TRBD2 matching 7 bases. The CDR3 totals 14 residues. Germline CDR1 reads SGDLS; CDR2 reads YYNGEE. The V and J ends lost 4 bases and 4 bases, in that order; junction bases with no gene match: 5. Here the CDR3 DNA reads TGTGCCAGCAGCACGGGAGGAACATACAATGAGCAGTTCTTC. Translating it yields CASSTGGTYNEQFF.

This clonotype has a handful of counts. The J gene is TRBJ2-1, the V gene TRBV7-2; 9 positions agree with TRBD2. CDR1 and CDR2 from the germline V gene are SGHTA and FQGNSA. The CDR3 length is 13 residues. J was trimmed by 13 bases and V by 3 bases; bases with no gene match: 7. In DNA, the CDR3 is TGTGCCAGCAGCTTGCGGGAGGGGGGCGGACAGTTCTTC. This gives the protein CASSLREGGGQFF.

Of note for this clonotype: A much larger clone differs by one base, so this may be a read error. The V call is TRBV29-1, the J call TRBJ1-1, with a tentative D call TRBD1 (5 bases). The CDR3 extends over 14 amino acids. Germline-derived CDR1 and CDR2 are SQVTM and ANQGSEA. As DNA, the CDR3 is TGCAGCGTTCTGGAAAGGGGCATGAACACTAAAGCTTTCTTT. Amino acids: CSVLERGMNTKAFF.

This chain uses TRBV20-1 with TRBJ2-7, with 9 bases fitting TRBD1. Germline-derived CDR1 and CDR2 are DFQATT and SNEGSKA (reference sequence). This CDR3 comprises 13 residues. The junction had 5 bases not matched to a gene; V was cut back by 6 bases and J by 2 bases. The CDR3 DNA reads TGCAGTGCACCGACAGGGGGGGCCTACGAGCAGTACTTC. Its protein is CSAPTGGAYEQYF.

This clonotype came up many times. Here the CDR3 reads CASRGGRTHGELFF. DNA of the CDR3: TGTGCCAGCCGTGGAGGGAGGACGCACGGGGAGCTGTTTTTT. The chain carries TRBV6-1 and TRBJ2-2, with a tentative D call TRBD2 (6 bases). Germline values: CDR1 MNHNS, CDR2 SASEGT. Trimming removed 8 bases at V and 7 bases at J, with 17 bases between. CDR3 size: 14 residues.

This clonotype has a handful of counts. The J gene is TRBJ1-3, the V gene TRBV28; D gene unclear. This CDR3 contains 12 residues. The V gene lost 5 bases and the J gene lost 11 bases, with 13 bases spanning the gap. CDR1 is MDHEN, CDR2 SYDVKM, per germline. The CDR3 coding sequence is TGTGCCAGCAGTCTAAACACCGGGGCCATATATTTT. This gives the protein CASSLNTGAIYF.

This clonotype was seen a few times. This sequence joins TRBV6-1 and TRBJ2-5; D remains ambiguous. CDR3 length equals 14 residues. CDR1 MNHNS and CDR2 SASEGT come from the germline V gene. Trimming stripped 1 base from V and 5 bases from J, with 11 bases between. CDR3 DNA sequence: TGTGCCAGCAGTGAAGAGGCAGCGACGGAGACCCAGTACTTC. Translating it yields CASSEEAATETQYF.

V usage is TRBV7-8 and J usage is TRBJ2-7, with 7 bases that match TRBD2. Germline trimming cut 0 bases from V and 3 bases from J; bases unmatched to any gene: 8. Germline assignment: CDR1 SGHVS and CDR2 FQNEAQ. The length of the CDR3 is 16 residues. CDR3 residues: CASSLAMPSGGYEQYF. The DNA for the CDR3 is TGTGCCAGCAGCTTAGCGATGCCTAGCGGAGGCTACGAGCAGTACTTC.

This clonotype was seen only a few times. J is TRBJ2-2 and V is TRBV7-9, with a tentative D call TRBD2 (6 bases). This CDR3 spans 15 amino acids. The germline V gene has CDR1 SEHNR and CDR2 FQNEAQ (reference sequence). Trimming shortened V by 5 bases and J by 1 base, and 11 bases separated the two germline ends. CDR3 residues: CASSAAGRNTGELFF. The CDR3 bases are TGTGCCAGCAGCGCGGCGGGGAGGAACACCGGGGAGCTGTTTTTT.

This clonotype was observed a handful of times. The chain links TRBV7-2 to TRBJ2-7, with D hard to call. This CDR3 has 17 residues. Germline V gene sequence: CDR1 SGHTA, CDR2 FQGNSA. V was shortened by 2 bases and J by 2 bases, with 19 bases between the two germline ends. The CDR3: CASSLRGLTTRTYEQYF. The CDR3 nucleotides read TGTGCCAGCAGCTTAAGAGGTCTAACCACCCGGACCTACGAGCAGTACTTC. Full variable domain (outside the CDR3, taken from reference TRBV7-2 and TRBJ2-7): GAGVSQSPSNKVTEKGKDVELRCDPISGHTALYWYRQSLGQGLEFLIYFQGNSAPDKSGLPSDRFSAERTGGSVSTLTIQRTQQEDSAVYLCASSLRGLTTRTYEQYFGPGTRLTVT.